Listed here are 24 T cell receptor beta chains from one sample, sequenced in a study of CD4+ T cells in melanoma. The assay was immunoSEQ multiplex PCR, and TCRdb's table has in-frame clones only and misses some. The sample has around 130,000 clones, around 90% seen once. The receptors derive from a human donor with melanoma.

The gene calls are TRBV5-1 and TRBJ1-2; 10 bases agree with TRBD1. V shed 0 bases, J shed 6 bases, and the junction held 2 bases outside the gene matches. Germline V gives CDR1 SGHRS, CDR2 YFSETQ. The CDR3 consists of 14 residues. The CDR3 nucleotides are TGCGCCAGCAGCTTGGAGACAGGGGGCCATGGCTACACCTTC. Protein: CASSLETGGHGYTF.

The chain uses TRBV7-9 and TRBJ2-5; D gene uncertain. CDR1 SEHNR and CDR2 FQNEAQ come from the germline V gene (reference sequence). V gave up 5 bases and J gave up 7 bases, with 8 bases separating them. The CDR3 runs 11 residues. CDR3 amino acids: CASSPRVTQYF. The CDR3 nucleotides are TGTGCCAGCAGCCCCCGGGTGACCCAGTACTTC.

CDR3 in amino acids: CASSLGRLGRITDTQYF. In DNA, the CDR3 is TGTGCCAGCAGCTTAGGTCGACTGGGACGGATCACAGATACGCAGTATTTT. The chain joins TRBV11-2 to TRBJ2-3, with D perhaps given as TRBD1 or TRBD2 (5 bases each). The germline CDR1 and CDR2 sequences are SGHAT and FQNNGV. The CDR3 consists of 17 residues. The V and J ends lost 1 base and 2 bases respectively, with 16 bases between them.

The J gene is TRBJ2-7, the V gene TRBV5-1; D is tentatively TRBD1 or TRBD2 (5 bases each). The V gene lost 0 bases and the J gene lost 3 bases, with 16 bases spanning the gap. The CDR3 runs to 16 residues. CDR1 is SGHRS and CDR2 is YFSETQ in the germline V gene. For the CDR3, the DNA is TGCGCCAGCAGCTTGGGGCCCAGCGGAACAGGCTACGAGCAGTACTTC. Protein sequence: CASSLGPSGTGYEQYF.

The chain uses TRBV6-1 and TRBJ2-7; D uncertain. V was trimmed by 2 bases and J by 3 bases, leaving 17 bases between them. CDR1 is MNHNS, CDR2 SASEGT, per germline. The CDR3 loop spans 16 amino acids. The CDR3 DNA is TGTGCCAGCAGTGAATACGTGGCAGCCACAGACTACGAGCAGTACTTC. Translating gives CASSEYVAATDYEQYF.

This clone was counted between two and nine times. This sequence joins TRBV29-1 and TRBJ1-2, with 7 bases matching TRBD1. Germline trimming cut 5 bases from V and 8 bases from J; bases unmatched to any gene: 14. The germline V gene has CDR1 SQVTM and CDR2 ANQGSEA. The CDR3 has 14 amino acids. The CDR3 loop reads CSVPGQGQMRGYTF. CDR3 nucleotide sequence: TGCAGCGTTCCGGGGCAGGGACAGATGCGGGGCTACACCTTC.

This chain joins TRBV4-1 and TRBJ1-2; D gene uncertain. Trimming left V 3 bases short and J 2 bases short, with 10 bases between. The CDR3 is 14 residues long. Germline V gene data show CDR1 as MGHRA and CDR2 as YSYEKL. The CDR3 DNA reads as TGCGCCAGCAGCCAGATTCACCTAAACTATGGCTACACCTTC. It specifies CASSQIHLNYGYTF.

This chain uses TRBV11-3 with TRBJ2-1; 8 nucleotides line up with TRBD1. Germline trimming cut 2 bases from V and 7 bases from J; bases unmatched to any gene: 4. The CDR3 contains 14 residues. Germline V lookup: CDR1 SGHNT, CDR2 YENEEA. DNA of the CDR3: TGTGCCAGCAGCTTAACCCGACAGGGGAATGAGCAGTTCTTC. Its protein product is CASSLTRQGNEQFF.

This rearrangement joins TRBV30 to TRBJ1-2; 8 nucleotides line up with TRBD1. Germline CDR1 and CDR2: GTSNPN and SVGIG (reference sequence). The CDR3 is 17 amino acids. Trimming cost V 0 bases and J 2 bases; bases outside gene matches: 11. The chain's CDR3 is CAWSVQARGRLNYGYTF. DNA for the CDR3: TGTGCCTGGAGTGTACAGGCCAGGGGGCGTTTAAACTATGGCTACACCTTC. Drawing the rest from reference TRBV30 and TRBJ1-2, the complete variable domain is SQTIHQWPATLVQPVGSPLSLECTVEGTSNPNLYWYRQAAGRGLQLLFYSVGIGQISSEVPQNLSASRPQDRQFILSSKKLLLSDSGFYLCAWSVQARGRLNYGYTFGSGTRLTVV.

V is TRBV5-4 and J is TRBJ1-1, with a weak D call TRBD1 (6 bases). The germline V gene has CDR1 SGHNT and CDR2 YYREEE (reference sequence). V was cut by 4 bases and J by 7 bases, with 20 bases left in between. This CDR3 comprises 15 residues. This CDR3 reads CASSLFGGRRSEAFF. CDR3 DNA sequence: TGTGCCAGCAGCCTCTTCGGGGGGCGCCGTAGTGAAGCTTTCTTT.

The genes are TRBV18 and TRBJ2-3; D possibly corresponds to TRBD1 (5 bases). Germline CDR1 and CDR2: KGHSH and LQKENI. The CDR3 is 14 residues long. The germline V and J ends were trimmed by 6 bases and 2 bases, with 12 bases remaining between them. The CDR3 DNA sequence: TGTGCCAGCTCCGACAGTTCCACCACAGATACGCAGTATTTT. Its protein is CASSDSSTTDTQYF.

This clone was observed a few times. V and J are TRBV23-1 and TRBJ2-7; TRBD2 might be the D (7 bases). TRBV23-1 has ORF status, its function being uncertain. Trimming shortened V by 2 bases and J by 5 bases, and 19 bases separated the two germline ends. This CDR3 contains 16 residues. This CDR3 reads CASSQPRRPGGHEQYF. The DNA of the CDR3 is TGCGCCAGCAGTCAACCCAGACGCCCGGGGGGCCACGAGCAGTACTTC.

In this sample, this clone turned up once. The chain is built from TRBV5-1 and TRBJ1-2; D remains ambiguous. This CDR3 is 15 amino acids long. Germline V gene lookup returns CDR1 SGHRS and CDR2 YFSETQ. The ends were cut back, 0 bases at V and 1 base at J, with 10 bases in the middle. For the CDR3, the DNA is TGCGCCAGCAGCTTGGCGGCCGATTTTAACTATGGCTACACCTTC. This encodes CASSLAADFNYGYTF.

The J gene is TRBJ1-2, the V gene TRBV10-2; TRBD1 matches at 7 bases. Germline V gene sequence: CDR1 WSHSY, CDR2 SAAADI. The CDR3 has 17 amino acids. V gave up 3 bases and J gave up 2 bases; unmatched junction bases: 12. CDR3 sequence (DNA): TGCGCCAGCAGTGATCCAGATCCCGGGACAGCGAACTATGGCTACACCTTC. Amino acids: CASSDPDPGTANYGYTF.

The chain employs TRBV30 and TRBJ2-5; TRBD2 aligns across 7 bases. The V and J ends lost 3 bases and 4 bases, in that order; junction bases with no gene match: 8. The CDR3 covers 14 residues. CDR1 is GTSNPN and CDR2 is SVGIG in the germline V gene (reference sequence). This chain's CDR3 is CAWRRRGSIETQYF. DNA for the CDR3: TGTGCCTGGAGAAGGCGGGGGAGTATAGAGACCCAGTACTTC.

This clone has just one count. As DNA, the CDR3 is TGCGCCAGCAGCGCGGGCCCGGGGGAGACCCAGTACTTC. Its translation is CASSAGPGETQYF. The chain carries TRBV5-1 and TRBJ2-5, with D possibly being TRBD2 (5 bases). The CDR3 loop spans 13 amino acids. Germline V CDR1 and CDR2: SGHRS, YFSETQ. The V gene lost 4 bases and the J gene lost 5 bases, with 12 bases spanning the gap.

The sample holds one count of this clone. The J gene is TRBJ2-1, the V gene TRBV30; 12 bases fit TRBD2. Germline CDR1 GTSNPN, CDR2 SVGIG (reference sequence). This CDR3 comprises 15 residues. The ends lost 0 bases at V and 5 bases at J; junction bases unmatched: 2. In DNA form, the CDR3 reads TGTGCCTGGAGTGTACTAGCGGGGGGCCACAATGAGCAGTTCTTC. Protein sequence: CAWSVLAGGHNEQFF. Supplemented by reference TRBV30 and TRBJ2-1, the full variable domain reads SQTIHQWPATLVQPVGSPLSLECTVEGTSNPNLYWYRQAAGRGLQLLFYSVGIGQISSEVPQNLSASRPQDRQFILSSKKLLLSDSGFYLCAWSVLAGGHNEQFFGPGTRLTVL.

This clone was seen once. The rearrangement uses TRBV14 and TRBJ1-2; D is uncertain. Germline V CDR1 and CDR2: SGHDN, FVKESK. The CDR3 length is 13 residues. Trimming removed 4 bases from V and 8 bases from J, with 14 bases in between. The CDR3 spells CASSPRRGDGYTF. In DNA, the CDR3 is TGTGCCAGCAGCCCTCGGCGGGGAGACGGCTACACCTTC.

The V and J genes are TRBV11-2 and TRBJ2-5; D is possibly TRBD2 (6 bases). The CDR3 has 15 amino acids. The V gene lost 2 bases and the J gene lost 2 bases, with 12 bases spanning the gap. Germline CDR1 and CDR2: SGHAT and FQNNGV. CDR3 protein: CASSLFLRGQETQYF. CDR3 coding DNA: TGTGCCAGCAGCTTATTTTTGCGGGGACAAGAGACCCAGTACTTC.

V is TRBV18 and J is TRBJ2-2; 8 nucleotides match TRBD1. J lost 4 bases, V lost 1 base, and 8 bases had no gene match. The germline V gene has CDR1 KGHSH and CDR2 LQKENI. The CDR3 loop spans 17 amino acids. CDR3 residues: CASSPRSRGLVTGELFF. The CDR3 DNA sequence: TGTGCCAGCTCACCACGCAGCAGGGGGCTGGTCACCGGGGAGCTGTTTTTT.

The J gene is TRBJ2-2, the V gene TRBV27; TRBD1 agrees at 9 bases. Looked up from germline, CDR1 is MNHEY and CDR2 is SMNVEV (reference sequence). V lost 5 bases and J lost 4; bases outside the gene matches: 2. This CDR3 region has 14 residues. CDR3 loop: CASSGDRATGELFF. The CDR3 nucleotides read TGTGCCAGCAGTGGGGACAGGGCCACCGGGGAGCTGTTTTTT.

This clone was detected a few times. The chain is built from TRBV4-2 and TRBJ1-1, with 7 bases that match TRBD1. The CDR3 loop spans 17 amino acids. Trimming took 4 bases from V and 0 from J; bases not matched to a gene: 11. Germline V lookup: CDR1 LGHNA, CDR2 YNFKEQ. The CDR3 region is CASSPPQGQTMNTEAFF. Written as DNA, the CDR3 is TGTGCCAGCAGCCCACCCCAGGGACAGACTATGAACACTGAAGCTTTCTTT.

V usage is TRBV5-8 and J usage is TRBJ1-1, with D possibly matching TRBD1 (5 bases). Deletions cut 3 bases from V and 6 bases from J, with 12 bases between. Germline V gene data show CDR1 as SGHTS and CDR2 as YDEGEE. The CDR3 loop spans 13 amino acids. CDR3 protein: CASSSDSGAEAFF. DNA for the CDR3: TGTGCCAGCAGCTCTGACAGTGGCGCTGAAGCTTTCTTT.

In DNA, the CDR3 is TGTGCCTGGAAACGCCCCGGGACGGAGATCTACGAGCAGTACTTC. This codes for CAWKRPGTEIYEQYF. The rearrangement uses TRBV30 and TRBJ2-7; either TRBD1 or TRBD2 may supply D (5 bases each). Trimming took off 4 bases at V and 3 bases at J, with 19 bases between the two ends. Germline loops: CDR1 GTSNPN, CDR2 SVGIG (reference sequence). This CDR3 is 15 amino acids long. Using reference TRBV30 and TRBJ2-7 for the parts outside the CDR3, the full variable domain is SQTIHQWPATLVQPVGSPLSLECTVEGTSNPNLYWYRQAAGRGLQLLFYSVGIGQISSEVPQNLSASRPQDRQFILSSKKLLLSDSGFYLCAWKRPGTEIYEQYFGPGTRLTVT.